This record covers a single TCR beta chain. This sample is part of a study of blood T cell repertoires in COVID-19. As handled by the study authors: Estimation of nucleated cell counts relied on the amplification of reference gene primers. The assay was immunoSEQ multiplex PCR, and TCRdb's table has in-frame clones only and misses some. V, J and clone size reflect that table, while D and trimming were determined from the DNA. Here the sample spans more than 75,000 clones, around 88% being singletons. Per germline, CDR1 SGHVS and CDR2 FQNEAQ. J lost 7 bases, V lost 4 bases, and 4 bases had no gene match. The CDR3 sequence is 14 residues long.

The material sequenced was peripheral blood. The chain employs TRBV7-8 and TRBJ1-6; 7 bases map to TRBD1. This TCR was sampled from an elderly man with active or convalescent COVID-19. CDR3: CASSWGTENSPLHF. The CDR3 DNA sequence: TGTGCCAGCAGCTGGGGGACAGAAAATTCACCCCTCCACTTT.